A selection of T cell receptor beta chains follows, all from one sample in a study of T cell responses to AZD1222 COVID-19 vaccine. Here immunoSEQ multiplex PCR was the method, and the copy in TCRdb shows in-frame clones only, minus some. The sample carries some 110,000 clones, roughly 80% recorded once. Source: peripheral blood, taken on day 0 of AZD1222 vaccination. These receptors came from an adult in good health. Each CDR3 is given with its conserved first and last residue. D genes are given only for firm matches. For some rows the clone size is stated as once, few or many, or as a class when expanded; others skip it.

abundance: .; d_gene: TRBD2; v_gene: TRBV9; j_gene: TRBJ2-1; CDR3aa: CASSVGLAVGYNEQFF; CDR3nt: TGTGCCAGCAGCGTAGGACTAGCTGTCGGCTACAATGAGCAGTTCTTC
abundance: .; d_gene: TRBD2; v_gene: TRBV5-1; j_gene: TRBJ2-5; CDR3aa: CASSLDPAGGQETQYF; CDR3nt: TGCGCCAGCAGCTTGGATCCAGCGGGGGGCCAAGAGACCCAGTACTTC
abundance: .; d_gene: .; v_gene: TRBV7-2; j_gene: TRBJ2-7; CDR3aa: CASSLVATLYEQYF; CDR3nt: TGTGCCAGCAGCCTCGTTGCTACCCTCTACGAGCAGTACTTC
abundance: .; d_gene: .; v_gene: TRBV9; j_gene: TRBJ2-3; CDR3aa: CASSVVGAGDTQYF; CDR3nt: TGTGCCAGCAGCGTAGTGGGGGCGGGGGATACGCAGTATTTT
abundance: .; d_gene: .; v_gene: TRBV4-3; j_gene: TRBJ1-1; CDR3aa: CASSLEPNTEAFF; CDR3nt: TGCGCCAGCAGCCTAGAGCCGAACACTGAAGCTTTCTTT
abundance: .; d_gene: .; v_gene: TRBV6-6; j_gene: TRBJ1-2; CDR3aa: CASTLNPPGEVGYTF; CDR3nt: TGTGCCAGCACCCTAAACCCCCCGGGGGAGGTTGGCTACACCTTC
abundance: .; d_gene: .; v_gene: TRBV7-2; j_gene: TRBJ2-7; CDR3aa: CASSLRSEFSYEQYF; CDR3nt: TGTGCCAGCAGCCTCAGGTCAGAGTTCTCCTACGAGCAGTACTTC
abundance: once; d_gene: .; v_gene: TRBV6-2/TRBV6-3; j_gene: TRBJ1-6; CDR3aa: CASSSDRLNSPLHF; CDR3nt: TGTGCCAGCAGCAGTGACAGGCTCAATTCACCCCTCCACTTT
abundance: .; d_gene: .; v_gene: TRBV18; j_gene: TRBJ1-2; CDR3aa: CASSPPPGYGYTF; CDR3nt: TGTGCCAGCTCACCCCCCCCAGGGTACGGCTACACCTTC
abundance: few; d_gene: TRBD1; v_gene: TRBV30; j_gene: TRBJ2-4; CDR3aa: CAWSVGTGDIQYF; CDR3nt: TGTGCCTGGAGTGTCGGGACAGGGGACATTCAGTACTTC
abundance: .; d_gene: .; v_gene: TRBV5-1; j_gene: TRBJ1-2; CDR3aa: CASSFGSSYGYTF; CDR3nt: TGCGCCAGCAGCTTTGGCAGCTCCTATGGCTACACCTTC
abundance: .; d_gene: .; v_gene: TRBV4-3; j_gene: TRBJ1-2; CDR3aa: CASSQGTGLGRRGYTF; CDR3nt: TGCGCCAGCAGCCAAGGTACAGGACTCGGGCGCCGTGGCTACACCTTC